This T cell receptor (beta chain) was found in a study of blood T cell repertoires in COVID-19 (dated by TCRdb to 2019 to 2021). Regarding the complete study: Samples from collaborators originated in the United States, Italy and Spain and spanned both the acute and convalescent phases of COVID-19. The material from the prospective study consisted of cDNA or gDNA derived from T cells, B-cell-depleted T cells, or PBMCs. Subjects who had been exposed to COVID-19, were actively infected with it, or had recovered from it provided the deeply sampled blood TCRbeta repertoires that made up the dataset. The repertoires were released in a freely available public database intended as a resource for research on the immune response to SARS-CoV-2. The samples were drawn from the first 160 participants of the ongoing ImmuneRACE study and from 1,200 or so subjects provided by 6 global collaborators. Nearly every sample came with metadata listing a de-identified subject ID, COVID-19 status, age in years and sex. Where available, HLA class I and class II types were taken from metadata supplied by the sample provider and were not determined by assay-based typing. What the work shows at the level of the full study, not this receptor alone: How much clinical and demographic metadata was included differed by source and by participant, and the metadata was provided uncurated.

TCRbeta CDR3 regions were amplified from genomic DNA using the immunoSEQ Assay, a bias-controlled multiplex PCR. As for how the authors treated the data: The number of nucleated cells in each sample was estimated by amplification of reference gene primers within the assay. Sequence reads were collapsed and filtered to measure the absolute abundance of every unique TCRbeta CDR3 rearrangement. For each sample, productive Simpson clonality was calculated as the square root of Simpson's diversity index across productive rearrangements. Here the immuneACCESS table is served through TCRdb, limited to in-frame sequences with V and J called. Missing clones are a known gap in these copies; in checked studies unresolved V genes cover under half, and the rest lacks a known reason. The V and J calls and the clone size are those of that table, but D and trimming were determined from the DNA. This sample comprises 500,000 or so clones, about nine tenths of them detected only once. The ten top clones hold around 0.64% of the sample.

Cut back by 4 bases and 7 bases, the V and J ends lie 8 bases apart. CDR1 SGHNT and CDR2 YYREEE are derived from the germline V gene (reference sequence). The CDR3 holds 11 amino acids from the cysteine to the phenylalanine. Left in the record is the CDR3 DNA by itself, 33 bases read in frame from the first base. Enrolling through a virtual design, the prospective study's participants ranged in age from about 18 to 89 years and lived across 24 United States geographic areas. Cohort assignment in the prospective study relied on participant-reported clinical history from a screening survey and a study questionnaire. Recovered participants in ImmuneRACE Cohort 3 were defined as having two consecutive negative NP/OP PCR tests, clearance from a healthcare professional, or resolution of symptoms. In the prospective study, whole blood, serum and a nasopharyngeal or oropharyngeal swab were collected from each participant by mobile phlebotomists. Over a roughly 2-month period, participants in the prospective study had the option of providing additional blood draws and questionnaires. Before DNA extraction, prospective study blood samples were shipped either frozen or at room temperature.

As concerns this clone: The antigen this receptor binds is unknown. Within one base of it there is no much larger clone, and no base qualities were kept.

The chain couples TRBV5-4 to TRBJ1-2; a confident D gene designation cannot be given. The clonotype was recovered from a young woman who had recovered from COVID-19. Sequenced input: PBMCs or T cells enriched from blood (not recorded which). The CDR3 protein: CASSTEGGYTF. The sequence in DNA is TGTGCCAGCAGCACCGAGGGTGGCTACACCTTC.